This is a list of T cell receptor beta chains from one sample in a study of blood T cell repertoires in COVID-19. The assay was immunoSEQ multiplex PCR, and TCRdb's table has in-frame clones only and misses some. The repertoire holds about 99,000 clones, with about 90% as singletons. The sample taken for sequencing was peripheral blood. The origin of the receptors is a human donor in a cohort sampled during active COVID-19. CDR3s include the opening cysteine and the closing phenylalanine or tryptophan. The D gene is left open where the match is weak. Expanded clones get a size class; other rows say once, few or many, or leave the size out.

j_call: TRBJ2-6
clone_size: NA
d_call: TRBD2
v_call: TRBV5-1
cdr3_aa: CASSLTAGGSGANVLTF
cdr3_nt: TGCGCCAGCAGCCTAACCGCGGGGGGCTCTGGGGCCAACGTCCTGACTTTC

j_call: TRBJ1-1
clone_size: few
d_call: TRBD1
v_call: TRBV14
cdr3_aa: CASSRTGIWGTEAFF
cdr3_nt: TGTGCCAGCAGCCGGACAGGGATATGGGGGACTGAAGCTTTCTTT

j_call: TRBJ1-6
clone_size: NA
d_call: TRBD1
v_call: TRBV19
cdr3_aa: CASSTSTGGGNSPLHF
cdr3_nt: TGTGCCAGTAGTACTTCCACAGGGGGCGGGAATTCACCCCTCCACTTT

j_call: TRBJ2-1
clone_size: NA
d_call: TRBD2
v_call: TRBV11-2
cdr3_aa: CASSLGAGVHNEQFF
cdr3_nt: TGTGCCAGCAGCTTAGGTGCGGGAGTCCACAATGAGCAGTTCTTC

j_call: TRBJ2-3
clone_size: NA
d_call: TRBD1
v_call: TRBV7-3
cdr3_aa: CASSLGTGYATQYF
cdr3_nt: TGTGCCAGCAGCTTAGGGACAGGCTACGCTACGCAGTATTTT

j_call: TRBJ2-3
clone_size: few
d_call: TRBD2
v_call: TRBV30
cdr3_aa: CARGQREAPDTQYF
cdr3_nt: TGTGCCCGGGGCCAGCGGGAGGCCCCAGATACGCAGTATTTT

j_call: TRBJ2-7
clone_size: NA
d_call: TRBD2
v_call: TRBV6-6
cdr3_aa: CASSGTSGRVGNEQYF
cdr3_nt: TGTGCCAGCAGTGGGACTAGCGGGAGGGTGGGGAACGAGCAGTACTTC

j_call: TRBJ1-1
clone_size: NA
d_call: TRBD1
v_call: TRBV27
cdr3_aa: CASSKRDRGTEAFF
cdr3_nt: TGTGCCAGCAGTAAGCGGGACAGGGGCACTGAAGCTTTCTTT

j_call: TRBJ2-2
clone_size: NA
d_call: TRBD1
v_call: TRBV19
cdr3_aa: CASSILTGGNTGELFF
cdr3_nt: TGTGCCAGTAGCATTTTAACAGGGGGCAACACCGGGGAGCTGTTTTTT

j_call: TRBJ2-7
clone_size: NA
d_call: NA
v_call: TRBV10-3
cdr3_aa: CAISDGSYEQYF
cdr3_nt: TGTGCCATCAGTGACGGCTCCTACGAGCAGTACTTC

j_call: TRBJ2-7
clone_size: NA
d_call: TRBD2
v_call: TRBV7-2
cdr3_aa: CASSPTSGGRANNGQYF
cdr3_nt: TGTGCCAGCAGCCCCACCTCTGGCGGGAGGGCCAACAACGGGCAGTACTTC

j_call: TRBJ2-7
clone_size: NA
d_call: TRBD2
v_call: TRBV7-9
cdr3_aa: CASSFGAGGPSYEQYF
cdr3_nt: TGTGCCAGCAGCTTTGGAGCGGGGGGGCCGTCGTACGAGCAGTACTTC

j_call: TRBJ2-5
clone_size: NA
d_call: TRBD1
v_call: TRBV30
cdr3_aa: CAWSILQGPQETQYF
cdr3_nt: TGTGCCTGGAGCATCCTACAGGGGCCCCAAGAGACCCAGTACTTC

j_call: TRBJ1-2
clone_size: NA
d_call: NA
v_call: TRBV6-5
cdr3_aa: CASSQGGWYGYTF
cdr3_nt: TGTGCCAGCAGCCAGGGCGGTTGGTATGGCTACACCTTC

j_call: TRBJ2-3
clone_size: once
d_call: TRBD1
v_call: TRBV4-3
cdr3_aa: CASRDRVGSTDTQYF
cdr3_nt: TGCGCCAGCAGGGACAGGGTAGGTAGCACAGATACGCAGTATTTT

j_call: TRBJ1-2
clone_size: NA
d_call: NA
v_call: TRBV29-1
cdr3_aa: CSVEQGYHGYTF
cdr3_nt: TGCAGCGTTGAGCAGGGGTATCATGGCTACACCTTC

j_call: TRBJ2-5
clone_size: NA
d_call: NA
v_call: TRBV15
cdr3_aa: CATSRDTPPQETQYF
cdr3_nt: TGTGCCACCAGCAGAGATACTCCTCCCCAAGAGACCCAGTACTTC

j_call: TRBJ1-2
clone_size: NA
d_call: NA
v_call: TRBV19
cdr3_aa: CASTYEGVRNYGYTF
cdr3_nt: TGTGCCAGTACCTACGAGGGGGTCCGTAACTATGGCTACACCTTC

j_call: TRBJ1-2
clone_size: NA
d_call: TRBD1
v_call: TRBV5-6
cdr3_aa: CASNDRASSGYTF
cdr3_nt: TGTGCCAGTAACGACAGGGCAAGCTCTGGCTACACCTTC

j_call: TRBJ1-3
clone_size: NA
d_call: NA
v_call: TRBV6-1
cdr3_aa: CASSEQGNGYTIYF
cdr3_nt: TGTGCCAGCAGTGAACAGGGAAACGGCTACACCATATATTTT

j_call: TRBJ1-2
clone_size: NA
d_call: TRBD1
v_call: TRBV3-1/TRBV3-2
cdr3_aa: CASSQVLQGRGYTF
cdr3_nt: TGTGCCAGCAGCCAAGTCCTACAGGGGAGAGGCTACACCTTC

j_call: TRBJ2-1
clone_size: NA
d_call: NA
v_call: TRBV11-3
cdr3_aa: CASSPRDGLRDEQFF
cdr3_nt: TGTGCCAGCAGCCCGCGGGACGGACTACGGGATGAGCAGTTCTTC

j_call: TRBJ2-5
clone_size: NA
d_call: NA
v_call: TRBV15
cdr3_aa: CATSRDRYQETQYF
cdr3_nt: TGTGCCACCAGCAGAGACAGGTACCAAGAGACCCAGTACTTC

j_call: TRBJ2-7
clone_size: once
d_call: NA
v_call: TRBV2
cdr3_aa: CASSEGGLSYEQYF
cdr3_nt: TGTGCCAGCAGTGAGGGGGGGCTATCCTACGAGCAGTACTTC

j_call: TRBJ2-7
clone_size: once
d_call: TRBD2
v_call: TRBV6-5
cdr3_aa: CASSRPTSGNEQYF
cdr3_nt: TGTGCCAGCAGTCGGCCGACTAGCGGGAACGAGCAGTACTTC

j_call: TRBJ2-5
clone_size: NA
d_call: NA
v_call: TRBV3-1/TRBV3-2
cdr3_aa: CASSQEEGSSTQETQYF
cdr3_nt: TGTGCCAGCAGCCAAGAGGAGGGCAGCTCCACCCAAGAGACCCAGTACTTC

j_call: TRBJ2-7
clone_size: many
d_call: TRBD2
v_call: TRBV19
cdr3_aa: CASSIASGRAEYEQYF
cdr3_nt: TGTGCCAGTAGTATAGCCAGCGGGAGGGCCGAATACGAGCAGTACTTC

j_call: TRBJ2-2
clone_size: NA
d_call: NA
v_call: TRBV10-3
cdr3_aa: CAISEAFSGQAGTGELFF
cdr3_nt: TGTGCCATCAGTGAAGCTTTTAGCGGACAGGCGGGAACCGGGGAGCTGTTTTTT

j_call: TRBJ2-3
clone_size: once
d_call: TRBD1
v_call: TRBV7-6
cdr3_aa: CASSPEGRGFRTDTQYF
cdr3_nt: TGTGCCAGCAGCCCAGAGGGCAGGGGGTTTCGAACAGATACGCAGTATTTT

j_call: TRBJ2-1
clone_size: once
d_call: TRBD2
v_call: TRBV30
cdr3_aa: CAWTRLAYEQFF
cdr3_nt: TGTGCCTGGACCCGACTAGCGTATGAGCAGTTCTTC

j_call: TRBJ2-1
clone_size: NA
d_call: NA
v_call: TRBV6-2/TRBV6-3
cdr3_aa: CASSYSVNGQFF
cdr3_nt: TGTGCCAGCAGTTACTCCGTGAACGGGCAGTTCTTC

j_call: TRBJ2-1
clone_size: NA
d_call: NA
v_call: TRBV28
cdr3_aa: CASSLSGTGVNEQFF
cdr3_nt: TGTGCCAGCAGTTTATCAGGGACGGGAGTCAATGAGCAGTTCTTC

j_call: TRBJ2-7
clone_size: NA
d_call: TRBD1
v_call: TRBV10-3
cdr3_aa: CAISESRTGGYEQYF
cdr3_nt: TGTGCCATCAGTGAGTCACGGACAGGGGGCTACGAGCAGTACTTC

j_call: TRBJ1-1
clone_size: NA
d_call: TRBD1
v_call: TRBV5-1
cdr3_aa: CASGGQGNTEAFF
cdr3_nt: TGCGCCAGCGGCGGACAGGGGAACACTGAAGCTTTCTTT

j_call: TRBJ1-5
clone_size: NA
d_call: TRBD1
v_call: TRBV5-6
cdr3_aa: CASSYGTGGSQPQHF
cdr3_nt: TGTGCCAGCAGCTATGGGACAGGGGGCTCTCAGCCCCAGCATTTT

j_call: TRBJ1-6
clone_size: NA
d_call: NA
v_call: TRBV4-1
cdr3_aa: CASSQDVRNNSPLHF
cdr3_nt: TGCGCCAGCAGCCAAGACGTGAGAAATAATTCACCCCTCCACTTT

j_call: TRBJ1-2
clone_size: NA
d_call: NA
v_call: TRBV7-3
cdr3_aa: CASSPTGTNYGYTF
cdr3_nt: TGTGCCAGCTCACCCACAGGGACGAACTATGGCTACACCTTC

j_call: TRBJ2-6
clone_size: few
d_call: NA
v_call: TRBV18
cdr3_aa: CASSPRTTNRPGANVLTF
cdr3_nt: TGTGCCAGCTCACCACGGACAACCAACCGACCCGGGGCCAACGTCCTGACTTTC